The clone carrying this TCR beta chain was found many times. The CDR3 is 11 amino acids. V lost 9 bases to trimming and J lost 6 bases, with 9 bases between them. CDR1 and CDR2 from the germline V gene are MGHDK and SYGVNS. Multiplex PCR, run in two rounds, amplified TCR beta CDR3 from genomic DNA. The first PCR round targeted every TRBV and TRBJ gene with specific primers. TCRdb ran MiXCR on the multiplex PCR reads and lists one entry per CDR3 protein. The table lists 45,000 to 60,000 distinct CDR3 sequences, about 37% of them singletons. With two time points in the design, 6 to 7 milliliters of peripheral blood were drawn at each one. The data derive from a study of prognosis after radiotherapy for stage I lung cancer. In the study overall: Stage I non-small cell lung cancer patients were enrolled in Nanjing, China. This enrollment took place between early 2018 and early 2019.

This TCR was sampled from a donor aged 50 or older with non-small cell lung cancer. The chain uses TRBV25-1 and TRBJ2-1, with D tentatively TRBD2 (5 bases). This sample comprised PBMCs, obtained before or after stereotactic body radiation therapy (not recorded which). In DNA form, the CDR3 reads TGTGCCAGTCTAGGACTCAATGAGCAGTTCTTC. Its translation: CASLGLNEQFF. The entire variable domain, with the rest obtained from reference TRBV25-1 and TRBJ2-1, is as follows: EADIYQTPRYLVIGTGKKITLECSQTMGHDKMYWYQQDPGMELHLIHYSYGVNSTEKGDLSSESTVSRIRTEHFPLTLESARPSHTSQYLCASLGLNEQFFGPGTRLTVL.